The 10 T cell receptor beta chains reported below all come from one sample, sequenced in a study of blood T cell repertoires in COVID-19. Sequencing was performed with immunoSEQ multiplex PCR; in TCRdb, only in-frame clones are kept and a portion is missing. The sample holds around 310,000 clones, around nine tenths seen once. The sequenced sample consisted of peripheral blood. The receptor set was obtained from a woman aged 55 to 70 with acute or convalescent COVID-19.

The J gene is TRBJ1-5, the V gene TRBV28, with D unresolved. Germline values: CDR1 MDHEN, CDR2 SYDVKM. Trimming took 5 bases from V and 3 from J, leaving 14 bases between them. CDR3 length: 15 residues. CDR3 sequence reads: CASSRPRETNQPQHF. Written as DNA, the CDR3 is TGTGCCAGCAGTCGCCCTAGGGAGACCAATCAGCCCCAGCATTTT.

The J gene is TRBJ1-5, the V gene TRBV28; 7 bases agree with TRBD1. Looked up from germline, CDR1 is MDHEN and CDR2 is SYDVKM. The CDR3 extends over 13 amino acids. V was pared by 5 bases and J by 7 bases, with 5 bases of the junction left unmatched. The CDR3, as DNA: TGTGCCAGCAGTGACAGGGCGAGGCAGCCCCAGCATTTT. It translates to CASSDRARQPQHF.

V usage is TRBV19 and J usage is TRBJ1-2, with 9 bases aligning to TRBD1. Germline assignment: CDR1 LNHDA and CDR2 SQIVND (reference sequence). The length of the CDR3 is 15 residues. V dropped 6 bases and J dropped 8; count of bases not matched to a gene: 13. CDR3: CASSTFLTGGKGYTF. CDR3 sequence (DNA): TGTGCCAGTAGCACCTTCCTAACAGGGGGCAAAGGCTACACCTTC.

The gene calls are TRBV15 and TRBJ1-3; 7 bases line up with TRBD1. The germline V gene has CDR1 LNHNV and CDR2 YYDKDF (reference sequence). CDR3 length: 14 residues. The trim removed 6 bases at V and 1 base at J, leaving 3 bases unmatched. CDR3: CATSEGASGNTIYF. Written as DNA, the CDR3 is TGTGCCACCAGTGAGGGGGCTTCTGGAAACACCATATATTTT.

V and J are TRBV18 and TRBJ2-1, with 8 bases lining up with TRBD2. Germline values: CDR1 KGHSH, CDR2 LQKENI. Trimming at V came to 3 bases and at J to 9 bases, leaving 10 bases not matched to a gene. CDR3 length: 15 residues. The CDR3 region is CASSPGTRLLGEQFF. The CDR3 DNA reads as TGTGCCAGCTCACCCGGGACTAGATTGCTAGGTGAGCAGTTCTTC. Complete variable domain (other parts from reference TRBV18 and TRBJ2-1): NAGVMQNPRHLVRRRGQEARLRCSPMKGHSHVYWYRQLPEEGLKFMVYLQKENIIDESGMPKERFSAEFPKEGPSILRIQQVVRGDSAAYFCASSPGTRLLGEQFFGPGTRLTVL.

The chain employs TRBV15 and TRBJ2-1; 9 nucleotides agree with TRBD2. The V gene's germline CDR1 is LNHNV and CDR2 YYDKDF (reference sequence). The CDR3 runs 16 residues. V lost 3 bases and J lost 3; bases outside the gene matches: 6. CDR3: CATSSLTSGFYNEQFF. The CDR3 region has the DNA TGTGCCACCAGCAGTCTTACTAGCGGGTTCTACAATGAGCAGTTCTTC.

The rearrangement uses TRBV19 and TRBJ2-7, with a possible D match to TRBD1 (6 bases). CDR1 and CDR2 from the germline V gene are LNHDA and SQIVND (reference sequence). Deletions cut 4 bases from V and 1 base from J, with 20 bases between. The CDR3 is 17 amino acids. The CDR3 nucleotides are TGTGCCAGTAGTAGTCCGGGTCGACTGGGGGCGTCCTACGAGCAGTACTTC. The encoded protein is CASSSPGRLGASYEQYF.

The chain carries TRBV14 and TRBJ1-1; maybe TRBD1 (6 bases). Trimming left V 4 bases short and J 3 bases short, with 9 bases between. The CDR3 consists of 13 residues. CDR1 is SGHDN and CDR2 is FVKESK in the germline V gene. CDR3: CASSRNRDTEAFF. CDR3 DNA sequence: TGTGCCAGCAGCCGTAACAGGGACACTGAAGCTTTCTTT.

The chain uses TRBV4-3 and TRBJ2-7; perhaps TRBD1 as D (5 bases). Trimming pared 2 bases from V and 2 bases from J, leaving 13 bases between. CDR1 is LGHNA and CDR2 is YSLEER in the germline V gene. This CDR3 region has 15 residues. The DNA for the CDR3 is TGCGCCAGCAGCCAAAGCCGATTAGGGGCCTACGAGCAGTACTTC. This gives the protein CASSQSRLGAYEQYF.

This rearrangement joins TRBV7-3 to TRBJ2-2; 10 nucleotides align to TRBD2. The CDR3 covers 15 residues. V shed 2 bases, J shed 5 bases, and the junction held 2 bases outside the gene matches. The germline CDR1 and CDR2 sequences are SGHTA and FQGTGA. The CDR3 nucleotides read TGTGCCAGCAGCTTATCTAGCGGGAGAACCGGGGAGCTGTTTTTT. Its translation: CASSLSSGRTGELFF.